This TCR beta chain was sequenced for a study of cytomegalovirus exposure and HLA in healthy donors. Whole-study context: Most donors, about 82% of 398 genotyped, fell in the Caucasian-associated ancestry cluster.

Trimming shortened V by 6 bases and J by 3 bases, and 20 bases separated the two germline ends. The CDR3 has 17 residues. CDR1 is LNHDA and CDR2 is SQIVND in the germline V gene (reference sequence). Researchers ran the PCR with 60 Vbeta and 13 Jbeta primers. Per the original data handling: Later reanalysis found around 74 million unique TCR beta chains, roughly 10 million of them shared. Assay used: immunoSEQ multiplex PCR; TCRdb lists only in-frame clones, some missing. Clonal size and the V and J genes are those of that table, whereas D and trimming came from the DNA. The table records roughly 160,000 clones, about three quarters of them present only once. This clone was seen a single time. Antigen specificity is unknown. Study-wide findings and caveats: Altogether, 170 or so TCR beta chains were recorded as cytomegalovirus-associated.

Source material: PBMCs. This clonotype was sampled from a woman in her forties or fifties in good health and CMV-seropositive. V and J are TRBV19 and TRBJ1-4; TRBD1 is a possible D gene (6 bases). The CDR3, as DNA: TGTGCCAGTAGACCAGAGGGGGGGCGCTGGGCTAATGAAAAACTGTTTTTT. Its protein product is CASRPEGGRWANEKLFF. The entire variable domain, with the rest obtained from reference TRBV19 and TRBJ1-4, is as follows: DGGITQSPKYLFRKEGQNVTLSCEQNLNHDAMYWYRQDPGQGLRLIYYSQIVNDFQKGDIAEGYSVSREKKESFPLTVTSAQKNPTAFYLCASRPEGGRWANEKLFFGSGTQLSVL.